This TCR beta chain originates from a study of T cells after yellow fever vaccination. Per the germline V gene, CDR1 is LGHNA and CDR2 is YSLEER. V lost 1 base and J lost 5, with 11 bases in between. The CDR3 runs 14 residues. Findings of the study overall: A minor fraction of clonotypes spanned both CD4 and CD8 compartments. Reappearance after the booster was seen for most primary-vaccination clones, at 96% CD4 and about 90% CD8.

This clonotype was seen many times. Its antigen is currently unknown. Production of TCR cDNA was by 5'RACE template switching, which also added a universal primer site and UMIs. TCRdb used MiXCR to reprocess the 5' RACE reads, holding one entry per CDR3 protein. The sample contains 150,000 to 200,000 distinct CDR3 sequences, more than 9.5% of which appear only once. The clonotype was recovered from a man between 18 and 29 years old who received the YFV17D yellow fever vaccine. V gene TRBV4-3 combines with J gene TRBJ2-5; D assignment may be TRBD1 or TRBD2 (6 bases each). Material: CD8+ T cells sorted from PBMCs, obtained 15 days after the yellow fever booster vaccination. The CDR3 sequence: CASSQVGGRETQYF. CDR3 sequence (DNA): TGCGCCAGCAGCCAAGTCGGGGGCAGGGAGACCCAGTACTTC.